Following are 23 T cell receptor beta chains from one sample sequenced in a study of T cells expressing NK-cell markers. One entry per CDR3 protein, without DNA, is what TCRdb gives after re-calling the 5' RACE reads. Recorded for this sample: roughly 180,000 distinct CDR3 sequences. Sequenced material: blood T cells: a sorted CD56 or NKG2C T cell subset, CD4+ or CD8+ T cells, or bulk PBMC T cells (not recorded which). The receptors originated from a man aged 18-70 years in good health.

V usage is TRBV13 and J usage is TRBJ2-7; the D call from TCRdb, TRBD2, cannot be confirmed without DNA. This CDR3 has 13 amino acids. Germline CDR1 and CDR2: PRHDT and FYEKMQ (reference sequence). This CDR3 is CASSAGRVSEQYF. Combining the CDR3 with reference TRBV13 and TRBJ2-7 gives the whole variable domain AAGVIQSPRHLIKEKRETATLKCYPIPRHDTVYWYQQGPGQDPQFLISFYEKMQSDKGSIPDRFSAQQFSDYHSELNMSSLELGDSALYFCASSAGRVSEQYFGPGTRLTVT.

The genes are TRBV7-8 and TRBJ1-5. Germline V lookup: CDR1 SGHVS, CDR2 FQNEAQ. The CDR3 consists of 15 residues. This CDR3 is CASSSIFGNNQPQHF.

V usage is TRBV4-1 and J usage is TRBJ2-7. Germline CDR1 reads MGHRA; CDR2 reads YSYEKL. This CDR3 spans 13 amino acids. The CDR3 region is CASSQDFAWEQYF.

This chain connects TRBV7-9 to TRBJ1-1; the TRBD1 assignment by TCRdb is unverifiable without DNA. Per the germline V gene, CDR1 is SEHNR and CDR2 is FQNEAQ (reference sequence). The CDR3 runs to 14 residues. This chain's CDR3 is CASSLLGQTSEAFF. Variable domain in full (rest from reference TRBV7-9 and TRBJ1-1): DTGVSQNPRHKITKRGQNVTFRCDPISEHNRLYWYRQTLGQGPEFLTYFQNEAQLEKSRLLSDRFSAERPKGSFSTLEIQRTEQGDSAMYLCASSLLGQTSEAFFGQGTRLTVV.

V usage is TRBV27 and J usage is TRBJ2-7; TCRdb picks TRBD1, but there is no DNA to check that call. The CDR3 is made up of 15 amino acids. Germline V gives CDR1 MNHEY, CDR2 SMNVEV (reference sequence). The CDR3 spells CASSLSIGTIYEQYF.

The chain employs TRBV21-1 and TRBJ2-5; TCRdb designates TRBD1, a call that cannot be tested without DNA. TRBV21-1 counts as a pseudogene. This CDR3 has 19 amino acids. The CDR3 is CASSKAGITNRSVRETQYF.

The chain employs TRBV9 and TRBJ1-4. This CDR3 contains 12 residues. CDR1 SGDLS and CDR2 YYNGEE come from the germline V gene. CDR3 residues: CASSAVDEKLFF.

The V and J genes are TRBV2 and TRBJ2-2. The CDR3 contains 16 residues. Per the germline V gene, CDR1 is SNHLY and CDR2 is FYNNEI. The CDR3 here is CASSVSTRKNTGELFF.

The genes are TRBV5-6 and TRBJ1-2; TCRdb outputs TRBD1, but without DNA this stays unchecked. Germline-derived CDR1 and CDR2 are SGHDT and YYEEEE. CDR3 length: 14 residues. CDR3 protein: CASSLPTGDYGYTF.

The J gene is TRBJ2-7, the V gene TRBV11-3; the D call of TRBD2 rests on TCRdb alone, since no DNA is present to check it. CDR3 size: 15 residues. Germline lookup yields CDR1 SGHNT and CDR2 YENEEA. CDR3 protein: CASSLVAGDEYEQYF.

This chain joins TRBV9 and TRBJ2-2. The CDR3 spans 16 residues. Germline-derived CDR1 and CDR2 are SGDLS and YYNGEE. This CDR3 reads CASSLGSVLRTGELFF.

The V call is TRBV20-1, the J call TRBJ2-5; TCRdb's D call, TRBD1, is unchecked because there is no DNA. The CDR3 is 16 amino acids. The germline V gene encodes CDR1 DFQATT and CDR2 SNEGSKA (reference sequence). This CDR3 reads CSARDRDRGYQETQYF.

V and J are TRBV13 and TRBJ2-1; TCRdb gives TRBD1 as the D gene, but with no DNA this cannot be confirmed. Germline CDR1 PRHDT, CDR2 FYEKMQ (reference sequence). The CDR3 totals 13 residues. This CDR3 is CASSFLAGTEQFF.

The gene calls are TRBV28 and TRBJ2-3; TCRdb's D call, TRBD2, is unchecked because there is no DNA. The CDR3 contains 15 residues. Germline lookup yields CDR1 MDHEN and CDR2 SYDVKM. The CDR3 is CASSSPSPFTDTQYF.

The chain joins TRBV29-1 to TRBJ2-5; TCRdb outputs TRBD1, but without DNA this stays unchecked. Germline CDR1 is SQVTM and CDR2 is ANQGSEA. CDR3 length: 16 amino acids. The CDR3 loop is CSVPDRDSAVRETQYF.

The rearrangement links TRBV14 to TRBJ2-7; TCRdb's assignment of TRBD2 cannot be checked, as there is no DNA. In germline, CDR1 is SGHDN, CDR2 FVKESK. This CDR3 region has 15 residues. CDR3 region: CASSQEWGGWYEQYF.

The J gene is TRBJ1-1, the V gene TRBV7-9; TCRdb reports TRBD1, a call that lacks DNA to check it against. The CDR3 covers 13 residues. Germline V lookup: CDR1 SEHNR, CDR2 FQNEAQ (reference sequence). The CDR3 sequence is CASSRPGGTEAFF.

V usage is TRBV2 and J usage is TRBJ1-1. CDR3 length equals 13 residues. Germline loops: CDR1 SNHLY, CDR2 FYNNEI. The chain's CDR3 is CASSPSFNTEAFF.

The chain recombines TRBV7-2 with TRBJ2-1; as DNA is missing, the TRBD1 call by TCRdb cannot be tested. Per the germline V gene, CDR1 is SGHTA and CDR2 is FQGNSA. CDR3 length: 13 amino acids. The CDR3 is CASSLTRVNEQFF.

J is TRBJ2-2 and V is TRBV24-1; with no DNA, the TCRdb D assignment of TRBD1 cannot be verified. The CDR3 totals 14 residues. The germline gives CDR1 KGHDR, CDR2 SFDVKD. CDR3 sequence: CATSWGVGTGELFF.

Here the CDR3 reads CASSQGASAFYEQYF. V is TRBV14 and J is TRBJ2-7. Germline V CDR1 and CDR2: SGHDN, FVKESK. This CDR3 comprises 15 residues. The full variable domain, rest sourced from reference TRBV14 and TRBJ2-7, is EAGVTQFPSHSVIEKGQTVTLRCDPISGHDNLYWYRRVMGKEIKFLLHFVKESKQDESGMPNNRFLAERTGGTYSTLKVQPAELEDSGVYFCASSQGASAFYEQYFGPGTRLTVT.

The rearrangement uses TRBV27 and TRBJ2-1; without DNA, the TCRdb call of TRBD1 cannot be checked. Germline CDR1 and CDR2: MNHEY and SMNVEV (reference sequence). CDR3 length: 14 residues. CDR3: CASAPHGSGNEQFF.

The J gene is TRBJ2-5, the V gene TRBV11-1; absent DNA, TCRdb's TRBD2 call cannot be checked. The germline CDR1 and CDR2 sequences are SGHAT and FQDESV (reference sequence). This CDR3 region has 15 residues. CDR3 sequence: CASSLGGGLEETQYF.